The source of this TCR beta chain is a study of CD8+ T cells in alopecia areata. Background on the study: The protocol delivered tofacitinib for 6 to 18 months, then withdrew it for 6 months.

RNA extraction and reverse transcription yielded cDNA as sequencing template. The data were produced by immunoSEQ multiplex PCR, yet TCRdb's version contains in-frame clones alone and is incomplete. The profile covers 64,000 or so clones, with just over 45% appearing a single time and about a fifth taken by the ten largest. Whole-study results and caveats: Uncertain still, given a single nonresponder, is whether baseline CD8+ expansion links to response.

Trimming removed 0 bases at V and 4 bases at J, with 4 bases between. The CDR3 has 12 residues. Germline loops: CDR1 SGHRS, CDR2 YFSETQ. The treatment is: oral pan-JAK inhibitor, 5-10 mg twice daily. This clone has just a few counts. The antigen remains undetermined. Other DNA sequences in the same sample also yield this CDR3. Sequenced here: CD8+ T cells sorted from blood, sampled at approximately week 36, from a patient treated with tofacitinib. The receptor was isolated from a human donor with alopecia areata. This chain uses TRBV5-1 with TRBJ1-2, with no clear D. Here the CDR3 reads CASSLAGYGYTF. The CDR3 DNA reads TGCGCCAGCAGCTTGGCCGGCTATGGCTACACCTTC.